The clone carrying this T cell receptor beta chain was recorded a few times. The sample comes from a study of blood T cell repertoires in COVID-19. At the level of the study: Sources were T cells, B-cell-depleted T cells, or PBMCs; the material itself was cDNA or gDNA.

Here immunoSEQ multiplex PCR was the method, and the copy in TCRdb shows in-frame clones only, minus some. The sample lists 70,000 or so clones, 75% to 90% seen once, with approximately 35% in the top ten. Sequenced sample: peripheral blood. The clonotype was recovered from a woman aged 80 or older with active or convalescent COVID-19.

The CDR3 protein is CASSPDSAYNEQFF. The CDR3 DNA reads TGTGCCAGCAGCCCCGACTCGGCCTACAATGAGCAGTTCTTC. The chain couples TRBV4-2 to TRBJ2-1; D not certain. V was pared by 4 bases and J by 2 bases, with 9 bases between. This CDR3 is built from 14 residues. Germline V gene lookup returns CDR1 LGHNA and CDR2 YNFKEQ.